Below, one T cell receptor (beta chain) is given with its context. Its antigen is as yet unknown. Germline CDR1 and CDR2: DFQATT and SNEGSKA (reference sequence). This CDR3 region has 12 residues. V was pared by 3 bases and J by 3 bases, with 7 bases between. This table comes from immunoSEQ multiplex PCR, and its TCRdb copy is limited to in-frame clones, with some not included. The table shows under 25,000 clones, with about 77% occurring only once. These data are taken from a study of CD4 T cells in relation to SARS-CoV-2 and coronaviruses. Across the study: ViraFEST: approximately ten-day antigen culture of PBMCs, then TCR beta CDR3 sequencing.

The unexposed donors gave CD4+ T cells in about 2011-2018, prior to COVID-19. The cells were cultured for about ten days before CD4+ T cells were isolated. This TCR derives from a human donor in good health. The chain is built from TRBV20-1 and TRBJ2-3; no definite D call. Material: CD4+ T cells from PBMCs, cultured in vitro. In DNA form, the CDR3 reads TGCAGTGCTAGTTCTCTGACAGATACGCAGTATTTT. Amino acids: CSASSLTDTQYF.